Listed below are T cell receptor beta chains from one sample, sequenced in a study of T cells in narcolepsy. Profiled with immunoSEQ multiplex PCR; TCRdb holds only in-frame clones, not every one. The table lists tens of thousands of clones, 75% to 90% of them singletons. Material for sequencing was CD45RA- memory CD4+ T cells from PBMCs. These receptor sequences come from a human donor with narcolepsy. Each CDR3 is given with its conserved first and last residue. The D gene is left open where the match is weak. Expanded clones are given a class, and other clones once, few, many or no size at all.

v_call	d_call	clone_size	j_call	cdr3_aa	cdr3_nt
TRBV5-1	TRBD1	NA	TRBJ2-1	CASSRGGGVLNEQFF	TGCGCCAGCAGCCGAGGGGGCGGAGTATTGAATGAGCAGTTCTTC
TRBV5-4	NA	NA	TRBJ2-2	CASSLPQGSGELFF	TGTGCCAGCAGCCTCCCACAGGGCTCCGGGGAGCTGTTTTTT
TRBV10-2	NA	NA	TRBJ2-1	CASRGQYNEQFF	TGCGCCAGCAGGGGCCAATACAATGAGCAGTTCTTC
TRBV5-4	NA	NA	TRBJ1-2	CASSLAKRTIGYTF	TGTGCCAGCAGCTTGGCCAAACGGACAATTGGCTACACCTTC
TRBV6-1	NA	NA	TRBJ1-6	CASSDREKTSPLHF	TGTGCCAGCAGTGACAGGGAGAAAACTTCACCCCTCCACTTT
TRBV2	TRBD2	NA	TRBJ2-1	CASKGGSTYEQFF	TGTGCCAGCAAGGGCGGGAGTACATATGAGCAGTTCTTC
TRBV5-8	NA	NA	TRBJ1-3	CASSSLTDSGNTIYF	TGTGCCAGCAGCTCACTGACAGATTCTGGAAACACCATATATTTT
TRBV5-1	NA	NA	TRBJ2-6	CASSFSGVGANVLTF	TGCGCCAGCAGCTTTTCAGGGGTTGGGGCCAACGTCCTGACTTTC
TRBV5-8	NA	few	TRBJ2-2	CASSRTDYGELFF	TGTGCCAGCAGCCGGACAGACTACGGGGAGCTGTTTTTT
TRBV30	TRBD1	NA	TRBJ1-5	CAWRDYRQGSDQPQHF	TGTGCCTGGAGGGACTACAGACAGGGGTCAGATCAGCCCCAGCATTTT
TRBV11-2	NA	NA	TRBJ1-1	CASSLGQGWDTEAFF	TGTGCCAGCAGCCTGGGCCAGGGATGGGACACTGAAGCTTTCTTT
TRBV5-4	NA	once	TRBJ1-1	CASTTYQALNTEAFF	TGTGCCAGCACCACCTATCAGGCGTTGAACACTGAAGCTTTCTTT
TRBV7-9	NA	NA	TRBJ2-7	CASSLGYSYEQYF	TGTGCCAGCAGCTTAGGGTACTCCTACGAGCAGTACTTC
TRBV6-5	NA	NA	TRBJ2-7	CASSWQQTYEQYF	TGTGCCAGCAGTTGGCAGCAGACCTACGAGCAGTACTTC
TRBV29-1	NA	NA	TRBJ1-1	CSVGTRGTEAFF	TGCAGCGTAGGAACCAGGGGCACTGAAGCTTTCTTT
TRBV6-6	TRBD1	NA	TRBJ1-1	CASSKQGADTEAFF	TGTGCCAGCAGTAAACAGGGGGCCGACACTGAAGCTTTCTTT
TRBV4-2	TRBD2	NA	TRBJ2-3	CASSQVSSGSGGGDTQYF	TGTGCCAGCAGCCAAGTCTCTAGCGGGAGCGGGGGGGGAGATACGCAGTATTTT
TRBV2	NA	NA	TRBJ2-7	CASRPDRRLEQYF	TGTGCCAGCAGGCCTGACAGGCGCCTGGAGCAGTACTTC
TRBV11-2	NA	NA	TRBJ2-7	CASSLEMISYEQYF	TGTGCCAGCAGCTTAGAGATGATCTCCTACGAGCAGTACTTC
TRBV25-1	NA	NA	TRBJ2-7	CATGVYEQYF	TGTGCCACCGGAGTCTACGAGCAGTACTTC
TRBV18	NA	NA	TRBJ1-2	CASSPSGQDYGYTF	TGTGCCAGCTCACCGTCCGGACAAGACTATGGCTACACCTTC
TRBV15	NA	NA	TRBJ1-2	CATRLEGGYGYTF	TGTGCCACCAGGCTAGAGGGAGGTTATGGCTACACCTTC
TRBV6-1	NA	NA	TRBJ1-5	CASSEAGRSNQPQHF	TGTGCCAGCAGTGAAGCGGGAAGGAGCAATCAGCCCCAGCATTTT
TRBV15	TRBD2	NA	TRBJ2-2	CATSALEASGDPYTGELFF	TGTGCCACCAGCGCCCTCGAGGCTAGCGGGGATCCGTACACCGGGGAGCTGTTTTTT
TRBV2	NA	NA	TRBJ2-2	CASCMRGSGELFF	TGTGCCAGCTGCATGAGGGGTAGCGGGGAGCTGTTTTTT
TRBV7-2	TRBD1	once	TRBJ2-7	CASSLGTGVYEQYF	TGTGCCAGCAGCTTAGGGACAGGGGTCTACGAGCAGTACTTC
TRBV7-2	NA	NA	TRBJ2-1	CASSLVGLVYNEQFF	TGTGCCAGCAGCTTAGTTGGACTCGTATACAATGAGCAGTTCTTC
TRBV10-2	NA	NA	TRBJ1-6	CASRSTGLSGSPLHF	TGCGCCAGCAGGAGTACGGGACTATCCGGTTCACCCCTCCACTTT